This entry concerns a single T cell receptor beta chain. As yet, its antigen is unknown. These data originate in a study of blood T cells in healthy people across ages. Study conclusions and caveats: Age brought a roughly linear fall in TCR beta diversity measured per million T cells. Diversity figures derived from one million T cells were judged to underestimate the true value. Leaving the PBMCs unsorted stopped any conclusive comparison of naive versus antigen-experienced cells.

The donors, healthy Caucasians from Russia, were aged about 6 to 100. The authors ran a second PCR of roughly 6 to 11 cycles using a sample-barcoded 5' primer and a J-beta primer mix. MiXCR was run by TCRdb on the 5' RACE reads, yielding one entry per CDR3 protein. The data show over a million distinct CDR3 sequences, more than 35% seen once. The CDR3 has 15 residues. After removal of 2 bases from V and 10 bases from J, the junction contained 9 bases not matched to a gene. The sample taken for sequencing was blood. V and J are TRBV12-3 or TRBV12-4 and TRBJ2-1; 9 bases map to TRBD1. This clonotype originated in a woman aged 60 to 75 in good health. The CDR3 region has the DNA TGTGCCAGCAGTTTAATTCGGGGACAGGGATGGGAGCAGTTCTTC. As protein: CASSLIRGQGWEQFF.